Given below is one T cell receptor beta chain in context. The source of the sample is a study of cytomegalovirus exposure and HLA in healthy donors. Study details: Of the donors genotyped, approximately 400 in all, around 76% fell in the Caucasian-associated ancestry cluster.

PCR was performed using 60 Vbeta and 13 Jbeta primers. Libraries were prepared by immunoSEQ multiplex PCR; TCRdb keeps only in-frame clonotypes and omits some of them. The profile shows some 110,000 clones, approximately 78% of them singletons. The CDR3 length is 12 residues. V lost 8 bases and J 5 bases, leaving 12 bases between the germline ends. The germline CDR1 and CDR2 sequences are SNHLY and FYNNEI. The receptor was isolated from a man aged 25-45 years in good health and CMV-seropositive. Sequencing was performed on PBMCs. The gene calls are TRBV2 and TRBJ2-5; possibly TRBD1 for D (5 bases). The CDR3 DNA reads TGTGCCAGCGGGGCTGAGAGGGAGACCCAGTACTTC. Its translation is CASGAERETQYF.